Following are 22 T cell receptor beta chains from one sample sequenced in a study of molecular identifiers for immune sequencing clone quantification. TCRdb fed the PCR reads into MiXCR, producing one record per CDR3 protein. Of 490,000 or so distinct CDR3 sequences in the sample, under 30% are singletons; the top ten hold roughly 0.77%. Specimen: naive CD8+ T cells from blood, with Jurkat cell RNA spiked in. Specified subset: FACS-sorted CD8+CD4-CCR7+CD45RA+ naive T cells. These receptors were taken from a human donor in good health. Some libraries in this study had Jurkat cell RNA spiked in.

The J gene is TRBJ2-7, the V gene TRBV10-3, with 7 bases identical to TRBD1. In germline, CDR1 is ENHRY, CDR2 SYGVKD. Trimming took 7 bases from V and 2 from J; bases not matched to a gene: 5. The length of the CDR3 is 13 residues. The DNA for the CDR3 is TGTGCCATCAAACAGGGGAGTACCTACGAGCAGTACTTC. Translating it yields CAIKQGSTYEQYF.

About this clonotype itself: This could be a read error, since a much larger clone is one nucleotide away. V is TRBV6-5 and J is TRBJ2-1, with 8 positions matching TRBD1. The CDR3 totals 14 residues. With V trimmed by 6 bases and J by 8 bases, 9 bases remained unmatched. CDR1 is MNHEY, CDR2 SVGAGI, per germline. The CDR3 coding sequence is TGTGCCAGCAGCCCTGACAGGGGCAGTGATGAGCAGTTCTTC. Translation: CASSPDRGSDEQFF.

The rearrangement uses TRBV7-9 and TRBJ2-7; the D is unclear. V lost 5 bases to trimming and J lost 9 bases, with 17 bases between them. The CDR3 has 13 residues. The V gene's germline CDR1 is SEHNR and CDR2 FQNEAQ (reference sequence). The DNA for the CDR3 is TGTGCCAGCAGCGACCTCGGTCCTAATCTGCAGTACTTC. Protein: CASSDLGPNLQYF.

With regard to this clonotype: This may be a read error, as it is one base from a much larger clone. The rearrangement uses TRBV12-3 or TRBV12-4 and TRBJ2-3; D ambiguous. The length of the CDR3 is 14 residues. Trimming took off 8 bases at V and 4 bases at J, with 16 bases between the two ends. Here the CDR3 reads CASSRTEDADTQYF. The DNA of the CDR3 is TGTGCCAGCTCGCGGACGGAAGACGCAGATACGCAGTATTTT.

This clonotype was recorded a few times. This rearrangement joins TRBV30 to TRBJ2-7; no clear D. The CDR3 contains 14 residues. Germline values: CDR1 GTSNPN, CDR2 SVGIG (reference sequence). V shed 2 bases and J shed 2 bases, with 13 bases lying between them. This chain's CDR3 is CAWSSAGYTYEQYF. CDR3 nucleotide sequence: TGTGCCTGGAGTAGCGCCGGCTATACCTACGAGCAGTACTTC.

This clonotype was observed a handful of times. The chain couples TRBV12-3 or TRBV12-4 to TRBJ2-7; 8 bases are a match to TRBD2. V shed 9 bases, J shed 0 bases, and the junction held 4 bases outside the gene matches. The CDR3 covers 13 residues. The CDR3 here is CASGSGDSYEQYF. In DNA form, the CDR3 reads TGTGCCAGTGGTAGCGGGGACTCCTACGAGCAGTACTTC.

This clonotype was detected a few times. J is TRBJ1-4 and V is TRBV11-2; D is unresolved. This CDR3 is built from 16 residues. Germline lookup yields CDR1 SGHAT and CDR2 FQNNGV. Trimming pared 4 bases from V and 3 bases from J, leaving 15 bases between. The CDR3 sequence: CASSSFMGFSNEKLFF. CDR3 DNA: TGTGCCAGCAGCTCCTTTATGGGTTTTTCTAATGAAAAACTGTTTTTT.

The V and J genes are TRBV24-1 and TRBJ2-3, with 9 bases lining up with TRBD2. Germline CDR1 is KGHDR and CDR2 is SFDVKD. V gave up 0 bases and J gave up 1 base; unmatched junction bases: 4. The CDR3 contains 17 residues. The DNA for the CDR3 is TGTGCCACCAGTGATTTGGGTGCGGGAGGGGGCACAGATACGCAGTATTTT. Its protein is CATSDLGAGGGTDTQYF.

The genes are TRBV19 and TRBJ2-7; D is unresolved. Germline CDR1 LNHDA, CDR2 SQIVND (reference sequence). Between the trimmed V and J ends, which lost 6 bases and 6 bases, there was a span of 12 bases. There are 12 residues in the CDR3. This chain's CDR3 is CASRGLGAEQYF. CDR3 coding DNA: TGTGCCAGTAGGGGATTAGGAGCCGAGCAGTACTTC.

This clonotype has a handful of counts. DNA for the CDR3: TGCGCCAGCAGCCAAGACTCCTATAGCAATCAGCCCCAGCATTTT. Its protein product is CASSQDSYSNQPQHF. V gene TRBV4-3 combines with J gene TRBJ1-5; D gene unclear. The CDR3 runs 15 residues. The V end lost 0 bases, the J end lost 0 bases, and 6 bases lay between the germline ends. The V gene's germline CDR1 is LGHNA and CDR2 YSLEER.

This clonotype was seen only a few times. The genes are TRBV19 and TRBJ2-7, with D possibly TRBD2 on 5 matching bases. Looked up from germline, CDR1 is LNHDA and CDR2 is SQIVND (reference sequence). The CDR3 has 15 amino acids. With 3 bases removed from V and 1 base from J, the gap between germline ends came to 13 bases. This CDR3 reads CASSMWYGGSYEQYF. The CDR3 DNA follows: TGTGCCAGTAGTATGTGGTACGGCGGGTCCTACGAGCAGTACTTC.

Turning to this clonotype: A much larger clone lies one base from this, so it may be a read error. In this CDR3 the conserved last residue, phenylalanine or tryptophan, is missing, so a read error is likely. V usage is TRBV20-1 and J usage is TRBJ2-5, with 7 bases identical to TRBD1. The CDR3 is 17 residues long. CDR1 is DFQATT and CDR2 is SNEGSKA in the germline V gene (reference sequence). The V and J ends lost 4 bases and 0 bases, in that order; junction bases with no gene match: 14. The CDR3 region is CSANKRPGQLYQETQYY. CDR3 bases: TGCAGTGCTAACAAACGACCGGGACAGTTGTACCAAGAGACCCAGTACTAC.

As for this clonotype: The junction shows a germline mismatch at one end, possibly a read error. The rearrangement uses TRBV27 and TRBJ2-2; TRBD1 is a possible D gene (6 bases). CDR1 and CDR2 from the germline V gene are MNHEY and SMNVEV (reference sequence). The length of the CDR3 is 16 residues. The CDR3 DNA follows: TGTGCCAGCAGTTACAGGACAGCGATGAACACCGGGGAGCTGCTTTTT. It encodes CASSYRTAMNTGELLF.

The genes are TRBV6-2 or TRBV6-3 and TRBJ2-3, with 12 positions matching TRBD2. Germline trimming cut 6 bases from V and 6 bases from J; bases unmatched to any gene: 7. The CDR3 is made up of 15 amino acids. CDR1 is MNHEY, CDR2 SVGEGT, per germline. In DNA, the CDR3 is TGTGCCAGCAGGGACCGGACTAGCGGGACGGATACGCAGTATTTT. It yields the protein CASRDRTSGTDTQYF.

Here the CDR3 reads CASSTSGGATDTQYF. The CDR3 DNA reads TGTGCCAGCAGTACTAGCGGGGGGGCCACAGATACGCAGTATTTT. The rearrangement links TRBV12-3 or TRBV12-4 to TRBJ2-3, with 13 nucleotides matching TRBD2. After removal of 5 bases from V and 2 bases from J, the junction contained 1 base not matched to a gene. CDR3 length: 15 amino acids.

The DNA for the CDR3 is TGTGCCACGAGGACGTTGGACACCGGGGAGCTGTTTTTT. The encoded protein is CATRTLDTGELFF. The chain links TRBV24-1 to TRBJ2-2; D gene uncertain. CDR1 is KGHDR and CDR2 is SFDVKD in the germline V gene. CDR3 length equals 13 residues. V shed 10 bases and J shed 3 bases, with 11 bases lying between them.

In its sample, this clonotype was seen a few times. This rearrangement joins TRBV6-5 to TRBJ2-3; the D is unclear. This CDR3 region has 12 residues. The V and J ends lost 7 bases and 4 bases respectively, with 9 bases between them. CDR1 MNHEY and CDR2 SVGAGI come from the germline V gene. CDR3 sequence (DNA): TGTGCCAGCATGGGGTCCCCAGATACGCAGTATTTT. Translated, it gives CASMGSPDTQYF.

The chain couples TRBV7-8 to TRBJ2-1; D may be TRBD1 (6 bases). V lost 5 bases to trimming and J lost 5 bases, with 16 bases between them. There are 15 residues in the CDR3. Per germline, CDR1 SGHVS and CDR2 FQNEAQ. The CDR3 reads CASSRGQYSHNEQFF. The CDR3 coding sequence is TGTGCCAGCAGCCGAGGACAGTACAGCCACAATGAGCAGTTCTTC.

This chain connects TRBV13 to TRBJ2-7; 7 nucleotides agree with TRBD1. The CDR3 length is 14 residues. J lost 0 bases, V lost 4 bases, and 3 bases had no gene match. Germline V gene data show CDR1 as PRHDT and CDR2 as FYEKMQ (reference sequence). The CDR3 region has the DNA TGTGCCAGCAGCTCGGGACAGCCCTCCTACGAGCAGTACTTC. Translation gives CASSSGQPSYEQYF. Supplemented by reference TRBV13 and TRBJ2-7, the full variable domain reads AAGVIQSPRHLIKEKRETATLKCYPIPRHDTVYWYQQGPGQDPQFLISFYEKMQSDKGSIPDRFSAQQFSDYHSELNMSSLELGDSALYFCASSSGQPSYEQYFGPGTRLTVT.

The sample holds many counts of this clonotype. V is TRBV5-6 and J is TRBJ2-1; D is possibly TRBD1 (5 bases). Trimming removed 1 base from V and 3 bases from J, with 11 bases in between. Per germline, CDR1 SGHDT and CDR2 YYEEEE. CDR3 length: 15 residues. The CDR3 loop is CASSLSWGSYNEQFF. As DNA, the CDR3 is TGTGCCAGCAGCTTGTCCTGGGGCAGCTACAATGAGCAGTTCTTC.

The CDR3 DNA is TGCAGCTCCCAGGGGCGTGAGCAGTACTTC. The encoded protein is CSSQGREQYF. The J gene is TRBJ2-1, the V gene TRBV29-1, with D possibly being TRBD1 (6 bases). The assigned J gene may be wrong: the sequence end matches TRBJ2-7 better. CDR1 and CDR2 from the germline V gene are SQVTM and ANQGSEA. The CDR3 sequence is 10 residues long.

This chain links TRBV2 with TRBJ2-7, with 11 bases that match TRBD2. V lost 6 bases, J lost 7 bases, and 14 bases stayed unmatched. The CDR3 spans 16 residues. The germline V gene encodes CDR1 SNHLY and CDR2 FYNNEI. The CDR3 here is CASSDAGTSGRREQYF. For the CDR3, the DNA is TGTGCCAGCAGCGATGCAGGGACTAGCGGACGCCGGGAGCAGTACTTC.